The rows below give T cell receptor beta chains drawn from one sample of a study of cytomegalovirus exposure and HLA in healthy donors. The table came from immunoSEQ multiplex PCR; TCRdb's copy has only in-frame clones and leaves some out. The data show some 30,000 clones, approximately 47% seen once. The sample consisted of PBMCs. The receptors here all came from a woman between 45 and 65 years old in good health and CMV-seronegative. CDR3s include the opening cysteine and the closing phenylalanine or tryptophan. The D gene is left open where the match is weak. A clone size is listed for some rows: how often the clone was seen (once, few, many), or a class if it is expanded.

clone size	V gene	J gene	D gene	CDR3 DNA	CDR3 protein
NA	TRBV2	TRBJ2-7	NA	TGTGCCAGCAGTGGGGCCGGGGGTGTCTACGAGCAGTACTTC	CASSGAGGVYEQYF
NA	TRBV5-4	TRBJ1-1	TRBD1	TGTGCCAGCAGCCAATCAACAGGGGGCATGGCTGAAGCTTTCTTT	CASSQSTGGMAEAFF
NA	TRBV7-9	TRBJ2-1	TRBD2	TGTGCCAGCAGTTCCTGGCGGGGGGGTAATGAGCAGTTCTTC	CASSSWRGGNEQFF
few	TRBV2	TRBJ1-3	NA	TGTGCCAGCAGTGGATCCCGAGATGGAGGGAACACCATATATTTT	CASSGSRDGGNTIYF
few	TRBV19	TRBJ2-7	TRBD2	TGTGCCAGTAGTGGTGGACTAGCGGGACCAGAGTACTTC	CASSGGLAGPEYF
few	TRBV11-3	TRBJ2-7	NA	TGTGCCAGCAGCTCCGCAAGGCCGGGGTCGTTCGAGCAGTACTTC	CASSSARPGSFEQYF
NA	TRBV2	TRBJ2-7	NA	TGTGCCAGCAGCCACGGACAGACAGTGAGCTCCTACGAGCAGTACTTC	CASSHGQTVSSYEQYF
NA	TRBV2	TRBJ2-2	NA	TGTGCCAGCAGGTTAGCGGCCGGGGAGCTGTTTTTT	CASRLAAGELFF
few	TRBV6-1	TRBJ1-2	NA	TGTGCCAGCAGTGCCAGGGGCAGCTATGGCTACACCTTC	CASSARGSYGYTF
few	TRBV6-4	TRBJ1-2	NA	TGTGCCAGCAGGTCCGGGGAATCGGGGGGCTACACCTTC	CASRSGESGGYTF
NA	TRBV27	TRBJ1-5	NA	TGTGCCAGCAGGGGTCTTGACAGCATGAGCAATCAGCCCCAGCATTTT	CASRGLDSMSNQPQHF
once	TRBV19	TRBJ2-3	TRBD1	TGTGCCACCAGACAGGGCATACATAGCACAGATACGCAGTATTTT	CATRQGIHSTDTQYF
few	TRBV10-3	TRBJ2-3	TRBD2	TGTGCCATCAGTGTGAGCGGGAGGGGTACAGATACGCAGTATTTT	CAISVSGRGTDTQYF
few	TRBV5-6	TRBJ1-6	NA	TGTGCCAGCAGGGCGGGGGGGTATAATTCACCCCTCCACTTT	CASRAGGYNSPLHF